This TCR beta chain was recorded in a study of identical twins. CDR1 is DFQATT and CDR2 is SNEGSKA in the germline V gene (reference sequence). The V gene end was trimmed by 5 bases and the J gene end by 2 bases; junction bases not matched to a gene: 9. The CDR3 totals 15 residues. Carrying unique molecular identifiers, the cDNA also gained a universal primer site through template switching. Each CDR3 protein gets one entry after TCRdb re-called the 5' RACE reads with MiXCR. This table has about 690,000 distinct CDR3 sequences, roughly 6.2% appearing once. General study results and limits: It was out-of-frame TCR alpha sharing in monozygotic twins that models underestimated. It was possible that invariant MAIT and iNKT cells partly confounded the zero-insertion analyses.

This clonotype was seen many times. Its antigen is as yet unknown. The sample was naive T cells sorted from blood. This TCR derives from a man aged 18 to 29 in good health. The chain links TRBV20-1 to TRBJ2-5; TRBD1 matches 9 bases. The CDR3 nucleotides read TGCAGTGCTCCTGTCTGGGGACAGGGACAAGAGACCCAGTACTTC. Protein: CSAPVWGQGQETQYF.